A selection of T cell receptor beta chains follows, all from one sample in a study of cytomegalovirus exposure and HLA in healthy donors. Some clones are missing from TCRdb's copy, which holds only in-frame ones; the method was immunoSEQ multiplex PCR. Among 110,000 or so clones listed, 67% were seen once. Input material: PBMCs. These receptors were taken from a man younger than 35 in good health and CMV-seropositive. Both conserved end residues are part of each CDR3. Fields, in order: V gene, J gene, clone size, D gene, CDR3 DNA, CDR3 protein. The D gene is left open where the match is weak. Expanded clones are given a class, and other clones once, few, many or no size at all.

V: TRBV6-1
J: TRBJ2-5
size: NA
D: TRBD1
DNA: TGTGCCAGCAGTGAACTTGTTGGGACAGGCAAAGAGACCCAGTACTTC
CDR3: CASSELVGTGKETQYF

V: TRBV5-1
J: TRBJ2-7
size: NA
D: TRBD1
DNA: TGCGCCAGCAGCTTGAGTTGGACAGGGGGCGGAGAGCAGTACTTC
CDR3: CASSLSWTGGGEQYF

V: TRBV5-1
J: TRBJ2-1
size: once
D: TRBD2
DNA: TGCGCCAGCAGCTTGGCCTTTAGCGGGGGCCCTGGTGAGCAGTTCTTC
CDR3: CASSLAFSGGPGEQFF

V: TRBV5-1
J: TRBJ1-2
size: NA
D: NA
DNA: TGCGCCAGCAGCTTGGATCGGGGAGATGGCTACACCTTC
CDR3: CASSLDRGDGYTF

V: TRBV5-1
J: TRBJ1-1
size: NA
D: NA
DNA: TGCGCCAGCAGCGCGCTAGGGGGGGGGAGTGAAGCTTTCTTT
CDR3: CASSALGGGSEAFF

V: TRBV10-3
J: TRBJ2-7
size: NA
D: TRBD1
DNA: TGTGCCATCGGGGACAGGTTGAGCTACGAGCAGTACTTC
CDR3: CAIGDRLSYEQYF

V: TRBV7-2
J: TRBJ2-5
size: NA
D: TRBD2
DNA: TGTGCCAGCAGAGGGCTAGCGGCGGAGACCCAGTACTTC
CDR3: CASRGLAAETQYF

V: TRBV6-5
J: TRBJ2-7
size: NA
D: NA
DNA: TGTGCCAGCAGCCCAGATAACTACGAGCAGTACTTC
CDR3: CASSPDNYEQYF

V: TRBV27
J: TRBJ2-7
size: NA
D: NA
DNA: TGTGCCAGCAGTTTAAGGGCGGGGCGAACCTACGAGCAGTACTTC
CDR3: CASSLRAGRTYEQYF

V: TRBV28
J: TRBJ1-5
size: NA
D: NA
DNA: TGTGCCAGCAGTTTATTCAGGGGCTCCGGAAATAGCAATCAGCCCCAGCATTTT
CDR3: CASSLFRGSGNSNQPQHF

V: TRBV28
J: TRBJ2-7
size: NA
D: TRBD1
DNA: TGTGCCAGCAGTGTACAACAGGGGGCCTCCTACGAGCAGTACTTC
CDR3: CASSVQQGASYEQYF

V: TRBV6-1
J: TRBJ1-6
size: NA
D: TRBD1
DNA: TGTGCCAGCAGTGAGTTTTTGACGGGACAGGGAGCACCCCTCCACTTT
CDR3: CASSEFLTGQGAPLHF

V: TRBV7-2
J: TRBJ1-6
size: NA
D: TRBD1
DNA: TGTGCCAGCAGCTTCAGAGACAGGGTGGGGGGTGGTTCACCCCTCCACTTT
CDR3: CASSFRDRVGGGSPLHF

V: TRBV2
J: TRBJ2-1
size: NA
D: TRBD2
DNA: TGTGCCAGCAGTGTAGGGTCTAGCGGGGTTAACAATGAGCAGTTCTTC
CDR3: CASSVGSSGVNNEQFF

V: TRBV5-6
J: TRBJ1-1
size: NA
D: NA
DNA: TGTGCCAGCAGCTTGTGGGGCCAGGAAGCTTTCTTT
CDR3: CASSLWGQEAFF

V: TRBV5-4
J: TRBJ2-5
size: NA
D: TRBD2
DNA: TGTGCCAGCAGCTTGACTCGGGGGGGGGCCCAGTACTTC
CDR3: CASSLTRGGAQYF

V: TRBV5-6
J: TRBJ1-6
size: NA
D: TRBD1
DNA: TGTGCCAGCAGCTTCACAGGGGCCTATAATTCACCCCTCCACTTT
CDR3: CASSFTGAYNSPLHF

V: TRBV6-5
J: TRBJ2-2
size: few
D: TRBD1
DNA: TGTGCCAGCAGTCGACAGGGTACCGGGGAGCTGTTTTTT
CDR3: CASSRQGTGELFF

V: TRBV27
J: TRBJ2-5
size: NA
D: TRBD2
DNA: TGTGCCAGCAGTTTATTCAGCGGGGGGGCAGGAAAGACCCAGTACTTC
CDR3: CASSLFSGGAGKTQYF

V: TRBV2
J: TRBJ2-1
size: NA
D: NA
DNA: TGTGCCAGCAGTGATTTGGGCACCTACAATGAGCAGTTCTTC
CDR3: CASSDLGTYNEQFF

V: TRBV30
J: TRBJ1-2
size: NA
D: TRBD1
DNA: TGTGCCTGGAGCGCAAGGACAGGGCTTGACTACACCTTC
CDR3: CAWSARTGLDYTF

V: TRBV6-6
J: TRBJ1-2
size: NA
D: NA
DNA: TGTGCCAGCGGAGAATCCCGCGGGTCTTTCTATGGCTACACCTTC
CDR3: CASGESRGSFYGYTF

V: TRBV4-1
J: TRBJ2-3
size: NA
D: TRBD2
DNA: TGCGCCAGCAGCCAAGGGGCTAGCGGGGTCGCAGATACGCAGTATTTT
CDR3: CASSQGASGVADTQYF

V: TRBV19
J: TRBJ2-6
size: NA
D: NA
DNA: TGTGCCAGTAGTCCTCCGCGGCAGGGAGGCATTGGGGCCAACGTCCTGACTTTC
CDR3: CASSPPRQGGIGANVLTF

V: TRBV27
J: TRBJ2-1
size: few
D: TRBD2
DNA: TGTGCCAGCAGTTTACCCCCTAGCGGGGCTTATAATGAGCAGTTCTTC
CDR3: CASSLPPSGAYNEQFF

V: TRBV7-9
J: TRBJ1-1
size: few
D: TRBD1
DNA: TGTGCCGGGGGACAGGGCGGTGGGAACACTGAAGCTTTCTTT
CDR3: CAGGQGGGNTEAFF

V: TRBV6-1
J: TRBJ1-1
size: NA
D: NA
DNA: TGTGCCAGCAGTGGGGAGGGGCGTCGTGCTAACACTGAAGCTTTCTTT
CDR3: CASSGEGRRANTEAFF

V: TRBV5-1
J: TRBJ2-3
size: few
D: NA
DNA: TGCGCCAGCAGCTTGCTCGTCGCGGGCAACACAGATACGCAGTATTTT
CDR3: CASSLLVAGNTDTQYF

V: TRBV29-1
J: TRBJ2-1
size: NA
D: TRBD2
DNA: TGCAGCGTTGATGCCGAGACTAGCGGGGGATTAGGCGATGAGCAGTTCTTC
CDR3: CSVDAETSGGLGDEQFF

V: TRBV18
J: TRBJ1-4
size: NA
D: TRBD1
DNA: TGTGCCAGCGCGCCACGACAGGGGATGCATGAAAAACTGTTTTTT
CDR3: CASAPRQGMHEKLFF

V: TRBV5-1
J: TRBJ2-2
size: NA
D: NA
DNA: TGCGCCAGCAGCCCGGGGGGCCAAACCGGGGAGCTGTTTTTT
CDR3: CASSPGGQTGELFF

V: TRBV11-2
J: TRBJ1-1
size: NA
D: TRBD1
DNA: TGTGCCAGCAGCTACGGGACAGAATATTTGAACACTGAAGCTTTCTTT
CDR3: CASSYGTEYLNTEAFF

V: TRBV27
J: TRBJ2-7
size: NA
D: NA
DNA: TGTGCCAGCAGTTTACAAATTGTCGGCGAGCAGTACTTC
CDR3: CASSLQIVGEQYF

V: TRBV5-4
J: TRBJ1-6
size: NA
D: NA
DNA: TGTGCCAGCAGCAGGCAGGCGTATTCACCCCTCCACTTT
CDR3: CASSRQAYSPLHF

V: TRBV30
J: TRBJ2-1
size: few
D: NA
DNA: TGTGCCTGGACCAACGGGGGTTCTGAGCAGTTCTTC
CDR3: CAWTNGGSEQFF

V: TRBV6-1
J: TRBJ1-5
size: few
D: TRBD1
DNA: TGTGCCAGCAGAGCCATGGACAGGACCTCGTCGCCCCAGCATTTT
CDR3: CASRAMDRTSSPQHF

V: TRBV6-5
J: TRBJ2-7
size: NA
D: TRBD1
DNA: TGTGCCAGCAGCCGAGGGGGCCTGAAGGGGTACGAGCAGTACTTC
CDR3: CASSRGGLKGYEQYF

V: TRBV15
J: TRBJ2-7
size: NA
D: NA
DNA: TGTGCCACCAGCAGCGACAGACCCTACGAGCAGTACTTC
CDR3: CATSSDRPYEQYF

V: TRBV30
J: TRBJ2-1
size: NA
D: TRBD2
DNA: TGTGCCTGGAGAGGGATGGGTAGCGGGCCCCGAAGCTCCTACAATGAGCAGTTCTTC
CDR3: CAWRGMGSGPRSSYNEQFF

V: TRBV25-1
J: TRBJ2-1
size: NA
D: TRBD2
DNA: TGTGCCAGCAGTGCACCTCCGCCGGGACTAGCTGTAGGAGAGCAGTTCTTC
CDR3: CASSAPPPGLAVGEQFF

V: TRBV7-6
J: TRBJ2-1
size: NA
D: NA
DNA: TGTGCCAGCAGCTTGGGAGGTGAGCAGTTCTTC
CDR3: CASSLGGEQFF

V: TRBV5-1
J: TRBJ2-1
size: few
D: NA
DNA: TGCGCCAGCAGCTTGGGAGGGGGACGATACAATGAGCAGTTCTTC
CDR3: CASSLGGGRYNEQFF

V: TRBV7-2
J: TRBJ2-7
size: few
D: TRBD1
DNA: TGTGCCAGCAGCCCAGGGGGCTCCTACGAGCAGTACTTC
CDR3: CASSPGGSYEQYF

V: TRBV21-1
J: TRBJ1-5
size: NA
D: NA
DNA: TGTGCCAGCATAGAGGGTCAGCCCCAGCATTTT
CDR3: CASIEGQPQHF

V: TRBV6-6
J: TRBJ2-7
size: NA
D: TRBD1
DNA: TGTGCCAGCAGTTCCCAACCCGGGACAGGGACCTACGAGCAGTACTTC
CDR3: CASSSQPGTGTYEQYF

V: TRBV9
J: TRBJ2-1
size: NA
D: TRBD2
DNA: TGTGCCAGCAGCGCGAAAATGAGGAGCGGGGGGGCCAATGAGCAGTTCTTC
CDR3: CASSAKMRSGGANEQFF

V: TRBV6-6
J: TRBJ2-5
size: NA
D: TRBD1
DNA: TGTGCCAGCAGGGCAGGGGGTCAAGAGACCCAGTACTTC
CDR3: CASRAGGQETQYF

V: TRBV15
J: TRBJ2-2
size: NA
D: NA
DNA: TGTGCCACCAGCAGATACGGGGGAAACACCGGGGAGCTGTTTTTT
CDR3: CATSRYGGNTGELFF

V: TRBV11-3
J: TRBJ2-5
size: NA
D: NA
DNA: TGTGCCAGCAGCTTAGGTTTCGGGACCCAGTACTTC
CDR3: CASSLGFGTQYF

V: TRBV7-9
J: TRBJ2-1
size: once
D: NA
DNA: TGTGCCAGCAGCACGTGGACAAGGGCGAACAATGAGCAGTTCTTC
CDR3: CASSTWTRANNEQFF

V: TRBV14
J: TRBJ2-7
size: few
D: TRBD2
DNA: TGTGCCAGCAGCCAAGAAGCGAGTAGCGGGGGAAATTCCTACGAGCAGTACTTC
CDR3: CASSQEASSGGNSYEQYF

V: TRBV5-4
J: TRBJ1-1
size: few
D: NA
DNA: TGTGCCAGCAGCTTGGTACAGGGTGGCACTGAAGCTTTCTTT
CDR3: CASSLVQGGTEAFF

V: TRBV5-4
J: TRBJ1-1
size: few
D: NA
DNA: TGTGCCAGCAGCTTGGAAGGGGCGTGGGATGTAGGGGCTTTCTTT
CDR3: CASSLEGAWDVGAFF

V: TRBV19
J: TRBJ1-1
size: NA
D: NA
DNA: TGTGCCAGTAGCCCGGACAGACTGAACACTGAAGCTTTCTTT
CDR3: CASSPDRLNTEAFF

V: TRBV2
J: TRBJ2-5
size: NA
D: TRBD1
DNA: TGTGCCAGCGAAAGGGGGCAGGTAGAGACCCAGTACTTC
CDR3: CASERGQVETQYF

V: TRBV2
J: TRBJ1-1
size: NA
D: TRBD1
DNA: TGTGCCAGCAGTGAGAACAGGGGGCCGGGCACTGAAGCTTTCTTT
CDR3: CASSENRGPGTEAFF